These 3 T cell receptor beta chains originate from one sample sequenced in a study of CD8 T cells in Susac syndrome. Random hexamers were used to reverse transcribe an amount of roughly 0.5 to 1 ug RNA. TCRdb fed the immunoSEQ multiplex PCR reads into MiXCR, producing one record per CDR3 protein. The sample contains roughly 130,000 distinct CDR3 sequences, around 94% of which appear only once. Input material: CD4+ T cells from PBMCs. Source of these receptors: a human donor with multiple sclerosis.

The chain recombines TRBV5-1 with TRBJ1-2; no clear D gene. The CDR3 runs to 14 residues. V was clipped by 0 bases and J by 1 base, with 7 bases between them. Germline CDR1 and CDR2: SGHRS and YFSETQ. The CDR3 sequence is CASSLDGNNYGYTF. The DNA for the CDR3 is TGCGCCAGCAGCTTGGACGGGAATAACTATGGCTACACCTTC.

The chain combines TRBV29-1 with TRBJ1-2; no firm D call. Germline V gene sequence: CDR1 SQVTM, CDR2 ANQGSEA. CDR3 length: 12 residues. Trimming cost V 6 bases and J 3 bases, with 11 bases left between them. The CDR3: CSVFWGDYGYTF. The CDR3 DNA sequence: TGCAGCGTCTTCTGGGGAGACTATGGCTACACCTTC.

The chain recombines TRBV3-1 with TRBJ1-1; D not resolved. V was pared by 7 bases and J by 1 base, with 22 bases between. The CDR3 loop spans 17 amino acids. Germline lookup yields CDR1 LGHDT and CDR2 YNNKEL (reference sequence). The chain's CDR3 is CASTPGLIGLWNTEAFF. For the CDR3, the DNA is TGTGCCAGCACCCCCGGGTTGATAGGTTTGTGGAACACTGAAGCTTTCTTT.